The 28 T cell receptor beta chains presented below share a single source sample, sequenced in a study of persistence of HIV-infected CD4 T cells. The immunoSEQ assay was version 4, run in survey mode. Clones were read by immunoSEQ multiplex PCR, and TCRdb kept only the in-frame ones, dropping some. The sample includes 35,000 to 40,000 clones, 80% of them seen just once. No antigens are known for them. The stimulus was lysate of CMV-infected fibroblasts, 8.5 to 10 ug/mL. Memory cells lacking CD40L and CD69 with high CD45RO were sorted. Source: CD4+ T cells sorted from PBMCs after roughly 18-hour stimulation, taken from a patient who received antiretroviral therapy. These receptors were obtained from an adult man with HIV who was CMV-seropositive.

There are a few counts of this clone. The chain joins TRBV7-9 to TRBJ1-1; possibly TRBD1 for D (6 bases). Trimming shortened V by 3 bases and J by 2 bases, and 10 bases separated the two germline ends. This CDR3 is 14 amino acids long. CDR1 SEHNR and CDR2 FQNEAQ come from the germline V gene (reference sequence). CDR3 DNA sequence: TGTGCCAGCAGCTTGGCGACAGGAAACACTGAAGCTTTCTTT. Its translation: CASSLATGNTEAFF.

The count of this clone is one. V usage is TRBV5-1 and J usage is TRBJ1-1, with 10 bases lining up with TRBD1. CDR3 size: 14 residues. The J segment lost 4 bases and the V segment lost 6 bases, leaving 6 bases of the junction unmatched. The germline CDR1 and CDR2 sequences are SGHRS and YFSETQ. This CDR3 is CASTRTGGVTEAFF. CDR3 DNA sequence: TGCGCCAGCACCCGGACAGGGGGGGTCACTGAAGCTTTCTTT.

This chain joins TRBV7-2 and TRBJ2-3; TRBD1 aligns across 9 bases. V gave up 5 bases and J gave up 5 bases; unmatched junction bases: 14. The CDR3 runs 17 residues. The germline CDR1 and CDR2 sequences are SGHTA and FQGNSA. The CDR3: CASSPRPQGAAGDTQYF. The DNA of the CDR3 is TGTGCCAGCAGCCCCCGACCACAGGGGGCGGCTGGAGATACGCAGTATTTT.

The CDR3 loop reads CASSLQGRSSDEQYF. CDR3 sequence (DNA): TGCGCCAGCAGCCTCCAGGGACGGTCGTCCGACGAGCAGTACTTC. The rearrangement uses TRBV5-1 and TRBJ2-7; D may correspond to TRBD1 or TRBD2 (5 bases each). The V and J ends lost 4 bases and 5 bases respectively, with 19 bases between them. Germline loops: CDR1 SGHRS, CDR2 YFSETQ. The CDR3 has 15 amino acids.

CDR3 in amino acids: CASSAGTGGGQPQHF. The CDR3 DNA sequence: TGTGCCAGCAGCGCTGGGACAGGGGGGGGTCAGCCCCAGCATTTT. This rearrangement joins TRBV5-5 to TRBJ1-5, with 11 bases matching TRBD1. The length of the CDR3 is 15 residues. J gave up 6 bases and V 4 bases, and 6 bases lay outside the gene matches. Looked up from germline, CDR1 is SGHKS and CDR2 is YYEKEE (reference sequence).

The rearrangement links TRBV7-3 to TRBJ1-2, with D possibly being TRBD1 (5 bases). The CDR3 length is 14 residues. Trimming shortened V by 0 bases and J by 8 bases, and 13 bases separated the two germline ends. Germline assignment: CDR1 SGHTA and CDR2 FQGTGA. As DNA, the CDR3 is TGTGCCAGCAGCTTAACGGCAGGGTCCGTAGGCTACACCTTC. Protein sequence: CASSLTAGSVGYTF. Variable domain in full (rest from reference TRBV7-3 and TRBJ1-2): GAGVSQTPSNKVTEKGKYVELRCDPISGHTALYWYRQSLGQGPEFLIYFQGTGAADDSGLPNDRFFAVRPEGSVSTLKIQRTERGDSAVYLCASSLTAGSVGYTFGSGTRLTVV.

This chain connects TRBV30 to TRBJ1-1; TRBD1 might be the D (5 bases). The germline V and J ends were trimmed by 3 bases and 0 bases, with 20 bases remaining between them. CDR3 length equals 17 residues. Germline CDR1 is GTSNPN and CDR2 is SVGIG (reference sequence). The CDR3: CAWRGQRGFTMNTEAFF. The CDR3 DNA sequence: TGTGCCTGGAGGGGTCAAAGGGGCTTTACTATGAACACTGAAGCTTTCTTT.

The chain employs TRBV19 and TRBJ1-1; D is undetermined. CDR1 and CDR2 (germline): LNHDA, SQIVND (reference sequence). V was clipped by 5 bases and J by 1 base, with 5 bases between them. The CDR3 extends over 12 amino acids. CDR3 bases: TGTGCCAGTAGTTGGGGGAACACTGAAGCTTTCTTT. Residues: CASSWGNTEAFF.

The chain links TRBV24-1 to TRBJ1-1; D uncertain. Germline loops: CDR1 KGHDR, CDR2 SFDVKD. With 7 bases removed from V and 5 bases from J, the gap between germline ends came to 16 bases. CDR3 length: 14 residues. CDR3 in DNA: TGTGCCACCAGGGGTAAGGGAGTGGGGACTGAAGCTTTCTTT. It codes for CATRGKGVGTEAFF.

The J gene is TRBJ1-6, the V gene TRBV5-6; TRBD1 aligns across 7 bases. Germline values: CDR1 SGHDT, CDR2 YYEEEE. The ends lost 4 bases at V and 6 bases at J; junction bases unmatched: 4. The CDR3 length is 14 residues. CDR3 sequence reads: CASSPGTVNSPLHF. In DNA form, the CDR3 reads TGTGCCAGCAGCCCAGGGACAGTTAATTCACCCCTCCACTTT.

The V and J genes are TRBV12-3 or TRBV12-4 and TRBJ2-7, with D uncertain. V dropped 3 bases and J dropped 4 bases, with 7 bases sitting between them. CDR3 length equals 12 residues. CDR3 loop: CASSLSNYEQYF. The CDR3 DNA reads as TGTGCCAGCAGTTTGTCCAATTACGAGCAGTACTTC.

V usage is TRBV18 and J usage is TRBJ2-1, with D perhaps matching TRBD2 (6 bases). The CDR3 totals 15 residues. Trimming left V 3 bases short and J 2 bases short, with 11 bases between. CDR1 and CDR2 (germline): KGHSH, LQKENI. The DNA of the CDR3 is TGTGCCAGCTCACCCCAAGGGACTCCCTACAATGAGCAGTTCTTC. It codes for CASSPQGTPYNEQFF.

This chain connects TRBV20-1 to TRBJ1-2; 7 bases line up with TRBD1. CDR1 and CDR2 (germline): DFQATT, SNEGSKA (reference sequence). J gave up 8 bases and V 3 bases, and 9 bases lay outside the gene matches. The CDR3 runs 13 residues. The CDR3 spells CSASPHLRGGYTF. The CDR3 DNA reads TGCAGTGCTAGTCCCCACCTCAGGGGGGGCTACACCTTC.

The CDR3 DNA reads as TGTGCCAGCAGCTTGGAGATGGCCGTCGGGTCCTACACCTTC. Its protein product is CASSLEMAVGSYTF. The chain couples TRBV5-6 to TRBJ1-2; D is unresolved. The CDR3 length is 14 residues. Germline CDR1 is SGHDT and CDR2 is YYEEEE. The V and J ends lost 0 bases and 10 bases respectively, with 16 bases between them. Using reference TRBV5-6 and TRBJ1-2 for the parts outside the CDR3, the full variable domain is DAGVTQSPTHLIKTRGQQVTLRCSPKSGHDTVSWYQQALGQGPQFIFQYYEEEERQRGNFPDRFSGHQFPNYSSELNVNALLLGDSALYLCASSLEMAVGSYTFGSGTRLTVV.

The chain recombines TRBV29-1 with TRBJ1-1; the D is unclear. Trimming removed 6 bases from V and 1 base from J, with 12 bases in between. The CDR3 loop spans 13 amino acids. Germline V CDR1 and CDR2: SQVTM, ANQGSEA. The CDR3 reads CSVSRQRNTEAFF. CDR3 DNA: TGCAGCGTCTCACGGCAGCGGAACACTGAAGCTTTCTTT. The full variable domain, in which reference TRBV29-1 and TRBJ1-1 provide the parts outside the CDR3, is SAVISQKPSRDICQRGTSLTIQCQVDSQVTMMFWYRQQPGQSLTLIATANQGSEATYESGFVIDKFPISRPNLTFSTLTVSNMSPEDSSIYLCSVSRQRNTEAFFGQGTRLTVV.

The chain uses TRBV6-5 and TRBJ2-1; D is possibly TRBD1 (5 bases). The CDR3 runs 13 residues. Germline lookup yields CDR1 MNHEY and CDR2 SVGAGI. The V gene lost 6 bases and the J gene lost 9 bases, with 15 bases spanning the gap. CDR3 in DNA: TGTGCCAGCAGCCGATCTTTAAGGGGTGAGCAGTTCTTC. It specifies CASSRSLRGEQFF.

The DNA for the CDR3 is TGTGCCAGCAGGAGACAGGGGGGTACTGAAGCTTTCTTT. This translates into CASRRQGGTEAFF. The chain carries TRBV13 and TRBJ1-1, with 9 bases matching TRBD1. The V and J ends lost 6 bases and 5 bases, in that order; junction bases with no gene match: 4. CDR3 length: 13 amino acids. CDR1 is PRHDT and CDR2 is FYEKMQ in the germline V gene (reference sequence).

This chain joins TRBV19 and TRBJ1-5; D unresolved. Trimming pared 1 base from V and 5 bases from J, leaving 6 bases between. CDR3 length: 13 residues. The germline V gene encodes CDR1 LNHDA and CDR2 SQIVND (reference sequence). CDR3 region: CASSIGGDQPQHF. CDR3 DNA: TGTGCCAGTAGTATAGGGGGAGATCAGCCCCAGCATTTT.

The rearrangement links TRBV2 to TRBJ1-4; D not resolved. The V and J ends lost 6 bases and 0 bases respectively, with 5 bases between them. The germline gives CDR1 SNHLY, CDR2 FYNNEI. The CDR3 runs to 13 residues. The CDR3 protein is CASRSATNEKLFF. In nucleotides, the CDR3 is TGTGCCAGCAGAAGCGCAACTAATGAAAAACTGTTTTTT.

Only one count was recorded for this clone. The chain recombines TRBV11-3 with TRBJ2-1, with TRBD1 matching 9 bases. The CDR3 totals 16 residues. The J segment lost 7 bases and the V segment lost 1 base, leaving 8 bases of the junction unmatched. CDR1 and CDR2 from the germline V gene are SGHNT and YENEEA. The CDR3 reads CASSLGKRGQGNEQFF. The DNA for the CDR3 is TGTGCCAGCAGCTTAGGAAAACGGGGACAGGGAAATGAGCAGTTCTTC.

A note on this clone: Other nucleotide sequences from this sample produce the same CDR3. CDR3 region: CASSLEGTGSPLHF. The CDR3 nucleotides are TGCGCCAGCAGCTTGGAAGGTACGGGTTCGCCCCTCCACTTT. The rearrangement uses TRBV5-1 and TRBJ1-6; D ambiguous. The ends were cut back, 0 bases at V and 13 bases at J, with 14 bases in the middle. This CDR3 has 14 amino acids. Per the germline V gene, CDR1 is SGHRS and CDR2 is YFSETQ.

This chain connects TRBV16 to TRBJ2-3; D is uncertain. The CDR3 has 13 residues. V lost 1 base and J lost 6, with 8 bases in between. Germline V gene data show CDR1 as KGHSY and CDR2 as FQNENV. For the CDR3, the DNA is TGTGCCAGCAGCCAATGGGGAAGGGATACGCAGTATTTT. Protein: CASSQWGRDTQYF.

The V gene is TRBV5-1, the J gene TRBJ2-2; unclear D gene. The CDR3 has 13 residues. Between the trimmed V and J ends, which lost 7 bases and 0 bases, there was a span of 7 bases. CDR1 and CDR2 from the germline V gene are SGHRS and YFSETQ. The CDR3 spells CASSPPNTGELFF. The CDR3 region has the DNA TGCGCCAGCTCACCTCCGAACACCGGGGAGCTGTTTTTT.

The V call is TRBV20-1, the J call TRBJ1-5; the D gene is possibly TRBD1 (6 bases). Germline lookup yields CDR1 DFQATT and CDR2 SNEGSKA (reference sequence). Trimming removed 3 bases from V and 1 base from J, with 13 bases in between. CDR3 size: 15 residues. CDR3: CSASEGGSSNQPQHF. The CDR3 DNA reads TGCAGTGCTAGTGAAGGGGGTAGCAGCAATCAGCCCCAGCATTTT.

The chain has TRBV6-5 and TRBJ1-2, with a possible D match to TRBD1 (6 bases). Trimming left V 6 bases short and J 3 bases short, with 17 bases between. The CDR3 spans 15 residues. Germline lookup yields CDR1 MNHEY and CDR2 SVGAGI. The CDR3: CASRRDRYSDYGYTF. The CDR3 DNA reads TGTGCCAGCAGACGAGACAGGTACTCTGACTATGGCTACACCTTC.

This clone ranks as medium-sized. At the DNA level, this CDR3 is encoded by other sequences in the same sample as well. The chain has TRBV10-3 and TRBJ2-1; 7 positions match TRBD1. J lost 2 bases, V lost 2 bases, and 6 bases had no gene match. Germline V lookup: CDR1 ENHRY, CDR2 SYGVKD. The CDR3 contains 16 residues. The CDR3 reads CAISEVRGTPYNEQFF. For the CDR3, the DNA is TGTGCCATCAGTGAGGTCAGGGGGACCCCCTACAATGAGCAGTTCTTC.

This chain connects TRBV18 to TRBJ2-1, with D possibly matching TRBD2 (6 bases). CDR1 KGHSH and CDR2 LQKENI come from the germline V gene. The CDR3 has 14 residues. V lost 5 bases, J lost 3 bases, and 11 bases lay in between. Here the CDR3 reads CASSSTRIYNEQFF. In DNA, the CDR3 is TGTGCCAGCTCATCGACTAGAATCTACAATGAGCAGTTCTTC.

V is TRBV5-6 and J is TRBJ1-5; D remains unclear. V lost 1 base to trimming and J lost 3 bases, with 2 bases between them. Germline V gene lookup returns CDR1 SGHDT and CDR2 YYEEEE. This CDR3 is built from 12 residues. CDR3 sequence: CASSLPNQPQHF. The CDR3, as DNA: TGTGCCAGCAGCTTGCCCAATCAGCCCCAGCATTTT.